Each of the 27 T cell receptor beta chains below was sequenced from the same sample in a study of Ad26.COV2.S vaccination and SARS-CoV-2 variants (dated by TCRdb to the early 2020s). The method behind the library was the immunoSEQ multiplex PCR assay. TCRdb mirrors the immuneACCESS table, restricted to in-frame sequences. Some clones are absent from its copies; in checked studies, under half trace to an unresolved V gene, and the reason for the others is unknown. The sample records just over 350,000 clones, just over 90% of which are singletons. Of the sample, 3% to 5% falls within the top ten clones. Read against the paper, the sample's time point label means: individuals recovered from natural SARS-CoV-2 infection. Here the sequenced sample was peripheral blood, taken after recovery from COVID-19. These receptors originate from a human donor who had recovered from COVID-19.

A note on this clone: One junction end does not reproduce the germline sequence, and a read error may be involved. The chain uses TRBV6-5 and TRBJ1-4; D remains unclear. This CDR3 region has 15 residues. CDR1 MNHEY and CDR2 SVGAGI come from the germline V gene. CDR3 residues: CASRYSGVTNEKLFF. DNA for the CDR3: TGTGCCAGCAGATACTCAGGCGTAACTAATGAAAAACTGTTTTTT.

The J gene is TRBJ1-1, the V gene TRBV19; 8 positions agree with TRBD1. The V and J ends lost 8 bases and 9 bases, in that order; junction bases with no gene match: 8. Germline V gene data show CDR1 as LNHDA and CDR2 as SQIVND (reference sequence). CDR3 length: 12 amino acids. The DNA of the CDR3 is TGTGCCAGTCATCGGGACAGGCCAAAAGCTTTCTTT. Its protein is CASHRDRPKAFF.

This chain connects TRBV2 to TRBJ1-4; tentative D call: TRBD1 (5 bases). The CDR3 runs to 18 residues. Trimming removed 0 bases from V and 0 bases from J, with 14 bases in between. Per the germline V gene, CDR1 is SNHLY and CDR2 is FYNNEI. The CDR3 nucleotides are TGTGCCAGCAGTGAAGCGCTTGCGGGGCTTCCAACTAATGAAAAACTGTTTTTT. It is translated as CASSEALAGLPTNEKLFF.

This clone has a single count. V is TRBV19 and J is TRBJ1-2; D gene unclear. Trimming pared 8 bases from V and 3 bases from J, leaving 13 bases between. Germline-derived CDR1 and CDR2 are LNHDA and SQIVND (reference sequence). The CDR3 loop spans 13 amino acids. The CDR3 protein is CASRREGDYGYTF. The CDR3 nucleotides are TGTGCCAGTCGCCGGGAGGGTGACTATGGCTACACCTTC.

This clone appeared once. V gene TRBV7-2 combines with J gene TRBJ2-1; 8 nucleotides match TRBD2. Looked up from germline, CDR1 is SGHTA and CDR2 is FQGNSA. The CDR3 covers 15 residues. With V trimmed by 1 base and J by 10 bases, 9 bases remained unmatched. The DNA of the CDR3 is TGTGCCAGCAGCTTAGAAAGCGGGGGACACCGAGAGCAGTTCTTC. Residues: CASSLESGGHREQFF. Combining the CDR3 with reference TRBV7-2 and TRBJ2-1 gives the whole variable domain GAGVSQSPSNKVTEKGKDVELRCDPISGHTALYWYRQSLGQGLEFLIYFQGNSAPDKSGLPSDRFSAERTGGSVSTLTIQRTQQEDSAVYLCASSLESGGHREQFFGPGTRLTVL.

The J gene is TRBJ2-1, the V gene TRBV6-4, with TRBD2 identical over 14 bases. The V and J ends lost 6 bases and 10 bases, in that order; junction bases with no gene match: 8. CDR1 MRHNA and CDR2 SNTAGT come from the germline V gene. The CDR3 has 15 amino acids. CDR3 sequence reads: CASSRLAGGPREQFF. The CDR3 DNA reads as TGTGCCAGCAGCCGACTAGCGGGGGGGCCACGGGAGCAGTTCTTC.

The rearrangement joins TRBV20-1 to TRBJ1-2; D is uncertain. The CDR3 extends over 11 amino acids. Germline V CDR1 and CDR2: DFQATT, SNEGSKA (reference sequence). Trimming removed 6 bases from V and 7 bases from J, with 12 bases in between. Here the CDR3 reads CSAPGSRGYTF. The CDR3 nucleotides are TGCAGTGCACCGGGGTCGCGTGGCTACACCTTC.

This chain links TRBV7-9 with TRBJ1-5; TRBD1 aligns across 7 bases. CDR3 length equals 17 residues. V trimming: 1 base; J trimming: 7 bases; junction bases outside the gene matches: 13. Germline lookup yields CDR1 SEHNR and CDR2 FQNEAQ (reference sequence). The CDR3 sequence is CASSLVLGQVVKQPQHF. For the CDR3, the DNA is TGTGCCAGCAGCTTAGTGCTCGGACAGGTGGTTAAGCAGCCCCAGCATTTT. The full variable domain, with the rest looked up from reference TRBV7-9 and TRBJ1-5, is DTGVSQNPRHKITKRGQNVTFRCDPISEHNRLYWYRQTLGQGPEFLTYFQNEAQLEKSRLLSDRFSAERPKGSFSTLEIQRTEQGDSAMYLCASSLVLGQVVKQPQHFGDGTRLSIL.

The gene calls are TRBV5-4 and TRBJ1-1; unclear D gene. The CDR3 is 13 residues long. V lost 5 bases to trimming and J lost 1 base, with 9 bases between them. CDR1 and CDR2 (germline): SGHNT, YYREEE (reference sequence). The CDR3 reads CASSMQENTEAFF. CDR3 DNA: TGTGCCAGCAGTATGCAGGAGAACACTGAAGCTTTCTTT.

This clone was counted once. The rearrangement uses TRBV4-1 and TRBJ2-7; D perhaps matches TRBD1 (5 bases). Trimming took off 6 bases at V and 6 bases at J, with 21 bases between the two ends. This CDR3 is built from 15 residues. CDR1 is MGHRA, CDR2 YSYEKL, per germline. CDR3 residues: CASRPGPLDRGEQYF. The DNA for the CDR3 is TGCGCCAGCAGACCAGGACCCTTAGATAGGGGCGAGCAGTACTTC.

This clone was seen just once. The chain couples TRBV10-2 to TRBJ2-3; TRBD2 matches at 8 bases. Per germline, CDR1 WSHSY and CDR2 SAAADI. V lost 3 bases, J lost 4 bases, and 3 bases stayed unmatched. The CDR3 runs 14 residues. The CDR3 loop is CASSDAGGSDTQYF. In DNA form, the CDR3 reads TGCGCCAGCAGTGATGCGGGGGGCTCAGATACGCAGTATTTT.

The genes are TRBV6-6 and TRBJ2-3; the match to TRBD2 covers 13 bases. Germline CDR1 and CDR2: MNHNY and SVGAGI (reference sequence). The junction had 7 bases not matched to a gene; V was cut back by 5 bases and J by 8 bases. The CDR3 covers 15 residues. The DNA of the CDR3 is TGTGCCAGCAGTACACTAGCGGGGGGGGGAGTTACGCAGTATTTT. It translates to CASSTLAGGGVTQYF.

The V call is TRBV7-6, the J call TRBJ1-1; weak D call: TRBD1 (6 bases). Per the germline V gene, CDR1 is SGHVS and CDR2 is FNYEAQ. Deletions cut 5 bases from V and 9 bases from J, with 16 bases between. The CDR3 is 13 amino acids. In nucleotides, the CDR3 is TGTGCCAGCAGCCCCACCCACAGGGACCAAGCTTTCTTT. Translating it yields CASSPTHRDQAFF.

The chain joins TRBV20-1 to TRBJ1-1; 7 bases line up with TRBD1. The germline V gene encodes CDR1 DFQATT and CDR2 SNEGSKA (reference sequence). Germline trimming cut 3 bases from V and 4 bases from J; bases unmatched to any gene: 5. The CDR3 runs 13 residues. CDR3 bases: TGCAGTGCTAGTAGGCAGGGGGGCACTGAAGCTTTCTTT. Protein sequence: CSASRQGGTEAFF.

This clone was detected a few times. The chain links TRBV7-9 to TRBJ1-2, with D perhaps matching TRBD1 (5 bases). Trimming cost V 2 bases and J 6 bases, with 10 bases left between them. CDR1 is SEHNR, CDR2 FQNEAQ, per germline (reference sequence). This CDR3 comprises 13 residues. CDR3: CASSLSGQDGYTF. The CDR3 DNA follows: TGTGCCAGCAGCTTATCAGGGCAGGATGGCTACACCTTC.

The chain has TRBV29-1 and TRBJ1-1, with D maybe TRBD1 (6 bases). CDR1 is SQVTM and CDR2 is ANQGSEA in the germline V gene. V was cut by 4 bases and J by 9 bases, with 9 bases left in between. The CDR3 covers 10 residues. The CDR3 coding sequence is TGCAGCGTTGGGGACACCCAAGCTTTCTTT. Its translation is CSVGDTQAFF.

This clone showed up just once. The genes are TRBV6-2 or TRBV6-3 and TRBJ2-1, with 7 bases lining up with TRBD2. The CDR3 covers 17 residues. Germline CDR1 is MNHEY and CDR2 is SVGEGT. V dropped 0 bases and J dropped 2; count of bases not matched to a gene: 7. CDR3 residues: CASSYSEASGAYNEQFF. The CDR3 region has the DNA TGTGCCAGCAGTTACTCAGAGGCTAGCGGTGCCTACAATGAGCAGTTCTTC.

The chain links TRBV6-2 or TRBV6-3 to TRBJ1-5; 10 positions agree with TRBD1. The junction had 5 bases not matched to a gene; V was cut back by 2 bases and J by 4 bases. The length of the CDR3 is 16 residues. CDR1 is MNHEY, CDR2 SVGEGT, per germline. CDR3 sequence reads: CASSYLRQGANQPQHF. The CDR3 region has the DNA TGTGCCAGCAGTTACCTCCGACAGGGGGCTAATCAGCCCCAGCATTTT.

The rearrangement uses TRBV4-3 and TRBJ2-3; TRBD1 matches at 8 bases. The length of the CDR3 is 15 residues. The germline CDR1 and CDR2 sequences are LGHNA and YSLEER. The trim removed 3 bases at V and 1 base at J, leaving 3 bases unmatched. This chain's CDR3 is CASSQQGAGTDTQYF. For the CDR3, the DNA is TGCGCCAGCAGCCAGCAGGGGGCTGGCACAGATACGCAGTATTTT.

With respect to this clone: The same CDR3 can be traced to other DNA sequences in this sample. The CDR3 region is CASSPSRDRDDEQFF. CDR3 coding DNA: TGCGCCAGCAGCCCGTCCCGGGACAGGGACGATGAGCAGTTCTTC. The chain carries TRBV4-3 and TRBJ2-1; 9 bases are shared with TRBD1. This CDR3 contains 15 residues. Germline CDR1 and CDR2: LGHNA and YSLEER. With V trimmed by 4 bases and J by 8 bases, 9 bases remained unmatched.

This clone was seen once. The sample contains more than one DNA sequence encoding this CDR3. The chain employs TRBV2 and TRBJ2-2, with 7 positions matching TRBD1. V shed 8 bases, J shed 5 bases, and the junction held 2 bases outside the gene matches. The CDR3 totals 12 residues. CDR1 and CDR2 from the germline V gene are SNHLY and FYNNEI. Here the CDR3 DNA reads TGTGCCAGCCGACAGGGTACCGGGGAGCTGTTTTTT. It translates to CASRQGTGELFF.

Only one count was recorded for this clone. Here the CDR3 DNA reads TGTGCCAGCAGCTTGTTCAGGGGAAGGGACAATGAGCAGTTCTTC. Translation: CASSLFRGRDNEQFF. V is TRBV7-6 and J is TRBJ2-1; maybe TRBD1 (6 bases). Germline CDR1 and CDR2: SGHVS and FNYEAQ. V was pared by 3 bases and J by 5 bases, with 14 bases between. This CDR3 spans 15 amino acids.

The rearrangement joins TRBV12-3 or TRBV12-4 to TRBJ2-1; TRBD1 might be the D (5 bases). The CDR3 consists of 12 residues. With 2 bases removed from V and 13 bases from J, the gap between germline ends came to 12 bases. The CDR3: CASSLKGLRQFF. In nucleotides, the CDR3 is TGTGCCAGCAGTTTAAAGGGGTTAAGACAGTTCTTC.

This clone occurred a few times. The rearrangement uses TRBV9 and TRBJ1-6, with D hard to call. V shed 1 base and J shed 6 bases, with 8 bases lying between them. CDR1 is SGDLS, CDR2 YYNGEE, per germline. The CDR3 is 14 amino acids. CDR3 bases: TGTGCCAGCAGCGTACGAAATGCTAATTCACCCCTCCACTTT. This encodes CASSVRNANSPLHF. Using reference TRBV9 and TRBJ1-6 for the parts outside the CDR3, the full variable domain is DSGVTQTPKHLITATGQRVTLRCSPRSGDLSVYWYQQSLDQGLQFLIQYYNGEERAKGNILERFSAQQFPDLHSELNLSSLELGDSALYFCASSVRNANSPLHFGNGTRLTVT.

A note on this clone: Distinct nucleotide sequences in the sample also encode this CDR3. This chain joins TRBV5-1 and TRBJ2-7; no definite D call. The CDR3 sequence is 14 residues long. CDR1 SGHRS and CDR2 YFSETQ come from the germline V gene. V was cut by 6 bases and J by 2 bases, with 15 bases left in between. CDR3 region: CASNPGFGPYEQYF. Written as DNA, the CDR3 is TGCGCCAGCAATCCCGGCTTTGGCCCCTACGAGCAGTACTTC.

In this sample, this clone turned up once. This sequence joins TRBV24-1 and TRBJ2-1, with 15 bases that match TRBD2. The CDR3 consists of 17 residues. Trimming removed 4 bases from V and 7 bases from J; junction bases left unmatched: 7. Germline CDR1 is KGHDR and CDR2 is SFDVKD. CDR3 nucleotide sequence: TGTGCCACCAGTGACCCCGGACTAGCGGGGGGGCCTAATGAGCAGTTCTTC. Protein product: CATSDPGLAGGPNEQFF.

The V and J genes are TRBV20-1 and TRBJ2-7; 9 bases map to TRBD2. With 3 bases clipped from V and 7 bases from J, the junction kept 7 bases outside the gene matches. CDR1 and CDR2 from the germline V gene are DFQATT and SNEGSKA (reference sequence). CDR3 size: 13 residues. CDR3 protein: CSASVLAGREQYF. In nucleotides, the CDR3 is TGCAGTGCTAGTGTTCTAGCGGGGCGTGAGCAGTACTTC.